The clone carrying this T cell receptor beta chain occurred once. At one end the junction does not follow the germline gene, possibly because of a read error. These data are taken from a study of T cells in localized non-small cell lung cancer. The CDR3 has 14 residues. CDR1 GTSNPN and CDR2 SVGIG come from the germline V gene (reference sequence). The method was immunoSEQ multiplex PCR; TCRdb's version includes in-frame clones alone and lacks a portion of them. Of around 1,900 clones in the sample, about 32% were seen once. The sample was normal lung tissue next to the tumor, taken before any cancer treatment. This TCR came from a woman aged 35 to 70 with stage I lung adenocarcinoma. This chain joins TRBV30 and TRBJ1-1; no clear D. CDR3 sequence reads: CAWTSLGINTEAFF. The CDR3 nucleotides read TGTGCCTGGACTTCCCTCGGGATTAACACTGAAGCTTTTTTT.